This is a list of T cell receptor beta chains from one sample in a study of T-cell reconstitution after alpha-beta-depleted transplantation in children. TCRdb independently ran MiXCR on the PCR reads; one entry per CDR3 protein. Counted here are approximately 400,000 distinct CDR3 sequences, roughly a tenth occurring once; the ten biggest clones make up roughly 6%. The material sequenced was PBMCs from the stem cell graft donor, taken from the stem cell graft. The origin of the receptors is a human donor who donated a stem cell graft to a child with acute myeloid leukemia. The CDR3 runs from the conserved cysteine through the conserved F or W. The D gene is left open where the match is weak. Size is stated for part of the rows, as once, few or many counts, or as a class when the clone is expanded.

abundance	v_gene	j_gene	d_gene	CDR3nt	CDR3aa
once	TRBV20-1	TRBJ2-2	.	TGCACTGCTAGAGAGGGTATCGCCGGGGAGCTGTTTTTT	CTAREGIAGELFF
many	TRBV7-9	TRBJ2-1	.	TGTGCCAGCAGCTTATGGTCAGTAAATGAGCAGTTCTTC	CASSLWSVNEQFF
.	TRBV7-6	TRBJ2-3	.	TGTGCCAGCAGCTCCCGACTGAACACAGATACGCAGTATTTT	CASSSRLNTDTQYF
.	TRBV4-1	TRBJ2-2	.	TGCGCCAGCAGCCGGTCAGGGGGGGACACCGGGGAGCTGTTTTTT	CASSRSGGDTGELFF
few	TRBV12-3/TRBV12-4	TRBJ2-5	.	TGTGCCAGCAGAGCAGGGGCCCAAGAGACCCAGTACTTC	CASRAGAQETQYF
many	TRBV5-1	TRBJ1-1	.	TGCGCCAGCTCCCTTTGGGGGGCCGGAGAAGCTTTCTTT	CASSLWGAGEAFF
.	TRBV27	TRBJ1-6	TRBD1	TGTGCCACCAAGACAGGGGCCTATAATTCACCCCTCCACTTT	CATKTGAYNSPLHF
.	TRBV29-1	TRBJ2-2	TRBD2	TGCAGCGTTGAAAGGCGGGAGGTCACCGGGGAGCTGTTTTTT	CSVERREVTGELFF
.	TRBV20-1	TRBJ1-3	TRBD1	TGCAGTGCTATCAGGGGGCTAGGAAACACCATATATTTT	CSAIRGLGNTIYF
.	TRBV18	TRBJ2-5	.	TGTGCCAGCTCACCCCGGGCAGGTGCGGGAGAGACCCAGTACTTC	CASSPRAGAGETQYF
few	TRBV20-1	TRBJ1-4	.	TGCAGTGCACCTAGAAGGGATGGAGATGAAAAACTGTTTTTT	CSAPRRDGDEKLFF
.	TRBV6-5	TRBJ2-3	.	TGTGCCAGCAGTTACTCCAGGGGTCCAGATACGCAGTATTTT	CASSYSRGPDTQYF
.	TRBV29-1	TRBJ2-7	.	TGCAGCGTTGAGCTTAACAGACAGGACAGCTCCTACGAGCAGTACTTC	CSVELNRQDSSYEQYF
few	TRBV5-1	TRBJ2-3	.	TGCGCCAGCAGCTTGGTGTTAGCTACAGATACGCAGTATTTT	CASSLVLATDTQYF
few	TRBV7-2	TRBJ1-1	.	TGTGCCAGCACCGCGGGATTTCGAAGCACTGAAGCTTTCTTT	CASTAGFRSTEAFF
few	TRBV18	TRBJ2-1	.	TGTGCCAGCTCACCCCTCACAGGGAACAATGAGCAGTTCTTC	CASSPLTGNNEQFF
.	TRBV4-1	TRBJ2-3	.	TGCGCCAGCAGCCAAGAGGAACAGGGCACAGATACGCAGTATTTT	CASSQEEQGTDTQYF
.	TRBV6-2/TRBV6-3	TRBJ2-4	.	TGTGCCAGCAGTTACTCGAGTTTGGGGGTATACAAAAACATTCAGTACTTC	CASSYSSLGVYKNIQYF
.	TRBV5-1	TRBJ2-1	.	TGCGCCAGCAGCTTGGCCACGACTAATGAGCAGTTCTTC	CASSLATTNEQFF
.	TRBV20-1	TRBJ1-1	.	TGCAGTGCTAGCCTCTTGAACACTGAAGCTTTCTTT	CSASLLNTEAFF
.	TRBV25-1	TRBJ1-5	.	TGTGCCAGCAGTGCCGGGGGGGGTCAGCCCCAGCATTTT	CASSAGGGQPQHF
few	TRBV27	TRBJ1-6	.	TGTGCCAGCAGCTACGGGACACCCTATAATTCACCCCTCCACTTT	CASSYGTPYNSPLHF
few	TRBV5-1	TRBJ2-1	TRBD2	TGCGCCAGCAGCCCAGCGGGGGGGAACAATGAGCAGTTCTTC	CASSPAGGNNEQFF
few	TRBV18	TRBJ2-7	TRBD2	TGTGCCAGCTCACCAGGCGGGAGATTCGAGCAGTACTTC	CASSPGGRFEQYF
.	TRBV6-2/TRBV6-3	TRBJ2-1	.	TGTGCCAGCAGTTATAAGATGGTCGGAACATACAATGAGCAGTTCTTC	CASSYKMVGTYNEQFF
few	TRBV7-3	TRBJ2-3	TRBD2	TGTGCCAGCAGCTTATTCGGGTCTAGCGGGACAAGCACAGATACGCAGTATTTT	CASSLFGSSGTSTDTQYF
few	TRBV29-1	TRBJ1-4	TRBD1	TGCAGCGTTGGTTCCACAGGGGGGGAAAAACTGTTTTTT	CSVGSTGGEKLFF
few	TRBV11-2	TRBJ2-4	.	TGTGCCAGCAGCCCCGCGGGTAGGGGCGAGGGGTCCAAAAACATTCAGTACTTC	CASSPAGRGEGSKNIQYF
few	TRBV6-5	TRBJ1-4	TRBD1	TGTGCCAGCAGTTTGACTCCGGGACAGCTTTCTGAAAAACTGTTTTTT	CASSLTPGQLSEKLFF
few	TRBV27	TRBJ1-1	TRBD1	TGTGCCACCAAAAAGACAGGGGTAACTGAAGCTTTCTTT	CATKKTGVTEAFF
.	TRBV5-1	TRBJ1-6	.	TGCGCCAGCAGCTTGGTGGGGAGGTCACCCCTCCACTTT	CASSLVGRSPLHF
few	TRBV3-1	TRBJ2-1	.	TGTGCCAGCTCTGGGTTTTACAATGAGCAGTTCTTC	CASSGFYNEQFF
.	TRBV12-3/TRBV12-4	TRBJ2-2	TRBD2	TGTGCCAGCAGTTTCCCCGGTATAGCGGGAGGGAGCACCGGGGAGCTGTTTTTT	CASSFPGIAGGSTGELFF
.	TRBV6-2/TRBV6-3	TRBJ2-2	TRBD1	TGTGCCAGCAGAGCCCCAGGGGGCCACACCGGGGAGCTGTTTTTT	CASRAPGGHTGELFF
many	TRBV7-9	TRBJ1-6	.	TGTGCCAGCAGCAACACGTTGGTTGGGGGCTCGGATTCACCCCTCCACTTT	CASSNTLVGGSDSPLHF
.	TRBV7-2	TRBJ2-1	.	TGTGCCAGCAAAGGGGGGGGCCAGTCTGAGCAGTTCTTC	CASKGGGQSEQFF
.	TRBV29-1	TRBJ2-1	.	TGCAGCGTTGAAGAACGGGGGACCTACAATGAGCAGTTCTTC	CSVEERGTYNEQFF
.	TRBV6-5	TRBJ2-6	.	TGTGCCAGCAGTTACGGCAGTGTCTCTGGGGCCAACGTCCTGACTTTC	CASSYGSVSGANVLTF
.	TRBV9	TRBJ2-1	.	TGTGCCAGCAGCGTAGGGTTTAGCTCCTACAATGAGCAGTTCTTC	CASSVGFSSYNEQFF
few	TRBV5-1	TRBJ1-1	.	TGCGCCAGCAGCTTGACTCCGGGACAGAACACTGAAGCTTTCTTT	CASSLTPGQNTEAFF
.	TRBV12-3/TRBV12-4	TRBJ1-5	TRBD1	TGTGCCAGCCGTAAGGGGGCCGAAATCAATCAGCCCCAGCATTTT	CASRKGAEINQPQHF
.	TRBV19	TRBJ2-1	TRBD1	TGTGCCAGTACCAAAGGACAGGGACGGGGTGAGCAGTTCTTC	CASTKGQGRGEQFF
.	TRBV2	TRBJ2-3	.	TGTGCCAGCAGTGAACCTCTGCAGGATACGCAGTATTTT	CASSEPLQDTQYF
few	TRBV7-8	TRBJ2-5	.	TGTGCCAGCAGCCCCCGAAATACACAAGAGACCCAGTACTTC	CASSPRNTQETQYF
many	TRBV5-1	TRBJ2-5	TRBD2	TGCGCCAGCAGCGTAACCGGGACTAAAGATGAGACCCAGTACTTC	CASSVTGTKDETQYF
.	TRBV4-1	TRBJ2-5	TRBD2	TGCGCCAGCAGCCAAGCCCAGCGGGAGGTAGGAGAGACCCAGTACTTC	CASSQAQREVGETQYF
many	TRBV5-1	TRBJ1-1	.	TGCGCCAGCAGCTTCTCTCCAGCGAACACTGAAGCTTTCTTT	CASSFSPANTEAFF
many	TRBV13	TRBJ2-3	TRBD1	TGTGCCAGCAGCCGGACAGGGGACGGCACAGATACGCAGTATTTT	CASSRTGDGTDTQYF
few	TRBV29-1	TRBJ2-7	TRBD2	TGCAGCGTTGAATCCGGGACTAGCGGCTACGAGCAGTACTTC	CSVESGTSGYEQYF
many	TRBV11-2	TRBJ2-3	.	TGTGCCAGCAGCTTAGACGGGGGCAGAAGCACAGATACGCAGTATTTT	CASSLDGGRSTDTQYF
many	TRBV6-1	TRBJ2-1	TRBD2	TGTGCCAGCAGTACCAAACTAGCGCCCTATGGGAATGAGCAGTTCTTC	CASSTKLAPYGNEQFF
.	TRBV3-1	TRBJ2-2	TRBD2	TGTGCCAGCAGCCAAGAAGGGCTAGCGGGAGGGCCGAACACCGGGGAGCTGTTTTTT	CASSQEGLAGGPNTGELFF
few	TRBV5-1	TRBJ1-1	.	TGCGCCAGCAGCTTGGCCAGGGTCGGCACTGAAGCTTTCTTT	CASSLARVGTEAFF
few	TRBV5-4	TRBJ1-1	.	TGTGCCAGCAGCCGCCCCATAAACACTGAAGCTTTCTTT	CASSRPINTEAFF
.	TRBV19	TRBJ1-1	TRBD1	TGTGCCAGTAGAGGACAGGGTATGAACACTGAAGCTTTCTTT	CASRGQGMNTEAFF
.	TRBV11-2	TRBJ2-1	.	TGTGCCAGCAGCTTAGGTCGAATGGGGGATGAGCAGTTCTTC	CASSLGRMGDEQFF
many	TRBV30	TRBJ2-1	.	TGTGCCTGGCAGGGAGGGGGTTACAATGAGCAGTTCTTC	CAWQGGGYNEQFF